This passage covers 13 T cell receptor beta chains from one sample sequenced in a study of cytomegalovirus exposure and HLA in healthy donors. Here immunoSEQ multiplex PCR was the method, and the copy in TCRdb shows in-frame clones only, minus some. The sample includes over 150,000 clones, about 88% of them seen just once. Source material: PBMCs. The receptors originated from a man aged 18 to 30 in good health and CMV-seropositive.

Of note for this clone: The same CDR3 arises from other DNA sequences in this sample as well. The chain recombines TRBV27 with TRBJ2-5; possibly TRBD1 for D (5 bases). V lost 2 bases and J 4 bases, leaving 5 bases between the germline ends. The CDR3 runs 12 residues. Germline V gene data show CDR1 as MNHEY and CDR2 as SMNVEV (reference sequence). The CDR3 DNA is TGTGCCAGCAGTTTAAGGGGAGAGACCCAGTACTTC. It yields the protein CASSLRGETQYF.

This clone was detected only once. V is TRBV5-4 and J is TRBJ1-1; the match to TRBD1 covers 7 bases. The CDR3 contains 15 residues. Germline CDR1 and CDR2: SGHNT and YYREEE (reference sequence). The J segment lost 2 bases and the V segment lost 0 bases, leaving 4 bases of the junction unmatched. The CDR3 spells CASSLEGAGNTEAFF. DNA of the CDR3: TGTGCCAGCAGCTTGGAGGGGGCTGGCAACACTGAAGCTTTCTTT.

This clone was found once. The genes are TRBV5-1 and TRBJ2-5; 7 positions match TRBD1. Germline V gene sequence: CDR1 SGHRS, CDR2 YFSETQ. Trimming at V came to 4 bases and at J to 4 bases, leaving 4 bases not matched to a gene. This CDR3 has 13 residues. CDR3 residues: CASSGNRGETQYF. CDR3 nucleotide sequence: TGCGCCAGCAGCGGCAACAGGGGAGAGACCCAGTACTTC.

This rearrangement joins TRBV2 to TRBJ1-4; 7 positions match TRBD1. J lost 4 bases, V lost 7 bases, and 6 bases had no gene match. There are 14 residues in the CDR3. Per the germline V gene, CDR1 is SNHLY and CDR2 is FYNNEI. Written as DNA, the CDR3 is TGTGCCAGCACTCACAGGGGCGGTAATGAAAAACTGTTTTTT. Protein: CASTHRGGNEKLFF.

This clone has more than one count but fewer than ten. The rearrangement joins TRBV5-6 to TRBJ2-7; 7 bases align to TRBD2. V shed 4 bases and J 2 bases; nucleotides not matched to a gene: 6. Germline CDR1 is SGHDT and CDR2 is YYEEEE. CDR3 length: 14 residues. The DNA of the CDR3 is TGTGCCAGCAGCAGGGAGGGAGGGCCCTACGAGCAGTACTTC. Protein: CASSREGGPYEQYF.

V usage is TRBV29-1 and J usage is TRBJ2-1, with 8 bases matching TRBD2. The CDR3 sequence is 10 residues long. V gave up 7 bases and J gave up 16 bases; unmatched junction bases: 9. Germline CDR1 and CDR2: SQVTM and ANQGSEA. CDR3 in DNA: TGCAGCGCCCGGTGGGCGGGAGGATTCTTC. Protein product: CSARWAGGFF.

CDR3 loop: CASSLVDRPYGYTF. The DNA of the CDR3 is TGTGCCAGCAGCTTGGTTGACAGACCCTATGGCTACACCTTC. The genes are TRBV5-4 and TRBJ1-2; TRBD1 is a possible D gene (5 bases). In germline, CDR1 is SGHNT, CDR2 YYREEE (reference sequence). The CDR3 has 14 residues. Trimming shortened V by 0 bases and J by 4 bases, and 10 bases separated the two germline ends.

The chain recombines TRBV13 with TRBJ2-7; TRBD2 matches at 7 bases. CDR1 and CDR2 from the germline V gene are PRHDT and FYEKMQ (reference sequence). This CDR3 contains 15 residues. J was trimmed by 0 bases and V by 0 bases; bases with no gene match: 2. The CDR3 coding sequence is TGTGCCAGCAGCTTAGGAGGCGGGGGCTCCTACGAGCAGTACTTC. Its translation: CASSLGGGGSYEQYF.

V usage is TRBV4-1 and J usage is TRBJ2-7; the D gene is possibly TRBD2 (5 bases). This CDR3 region has 15 residues. Trimming took 4 bases from V and 1 from J, leaving 14 bases between them. Germline lookup yields CDR1 MGHRA and CDR2 YSYEKL. As DNA, the CDR3 is TGCGCCAGCAGCCCATCAGATGGACTTTCCTACGAGCAGTACTTC. This encodes CASSPSDGLSYEQYF.

The chain recombines TRBV7-2 with TRBJ2-1; 11 bases match TRBD2. Looked up from germline, CDR1 is SGHTA and CDR2 is FQGNSA. With 7 bases clipped from V and 0 bases from J, the junction kept 5 bases outside the gene matches. The CDR3 is 16 residues long. The CDR3 coding sequence is TGTGCCAGCATTCTAGCGGGAGGCAGCTCCTACAATGAGCAGTTCTTC. Translated: CASILAGGSSYNEQFF. The entire variable domain, with the rest obtained from reference TRBV7-2 and TRBJ2-1, is as follows: GAGVSQSPSNKVTEKGKDVELRCDPISGHTALYWYRQSLGQGLEFLIYFQGNSAPDKSGLPSDRFSAERTGGSVSTLTIQRTQQEDSAVYLCASILAGGSSYNEQFFGPGTRLTVL.

V is TRBV7-9 and J is TRBJ1-2; D might be TRBD1 (6 bases). Germline CDR1 reads SEHNR; CDR2 reads FQNEAQ (reference sequence). The V gene lost 6 bases and the J gene lost 4 bases, with 18 bases spanning the gap. The CDR3 contains 15 residues. CDR3 residues: CASSGSGQSRYGYTF. CDR3 bases: TGTGCCAGCAGTGGCAGCGGACAGAGTCGCTATGGCTACACCTTC.

V is TRBV7-2 and J is TRBJ1-6; 11 nucleotides match TRBD1. This CDR3 has 16 residues. Germline V gives CDR1 SGHTA, CDR2 FQGNSA. The J segment lost 5 bases and the V segment lost 5 bases, leaving 5 bases of the junction unmatched. The CDR3 protein is CASSPGTGGNNSPLHF. The CDR3 DNA sequence: TGTGCCAGCAGCCCCGGGACAGGGGGTAATAATTCACCCCTCCACTTT.

V is TRBV7-2 and J is TRBJ2-7, with D perhaps matching TRBD1 (6 bases). The CDR3 runs to 13 residues. CDR1 and CDR2 from the germline V gene are SGHTA and FQGNSA. V was cut by 5 bases and J by 3 bases, with 11 bases left in between. The CDR3 sequence is CASSPLDSYEQYF. The CDR3 DNA reads as TGTGCCAGCAGCCCCTTGGACAGCTACGAGCAGTACTTC.